The 12 T cell receptor beta chains listed next were all sequenced from one sample in a study of vaccination effects on CD4 cells after COVID-19. What these receptors recognize is not known. ViraFEST used viral peptide pools to expand antigen-specific CD4+ T cells before sequencing. Isolation of CD4+ T cells took place after approximately ten days of culture. Each participant received a vaccine that was either BNT162b2 or mRNA-1273, given as two doses. Measured with immunoSEQ multiplex PCR; TCRdb has only the in-frame clones, and not every one. This sample yields around 69,000 clones, of which around 70% are seen a single time; less than 2% belongs to the top ten. The material was CD4+ T cells from PBMCs cultured with HCoV-229E spike peptides, obtained after COVID-19 vaccination. The receptor set was obtained from a human donor who received a COVID-19 vaccine.

The J gene is TRBJ2-1, the V gene TRBV7-3; 7 positions match TRBD1. Trimming took 3 bases from V and 4 from J; bases not matched to a gene: 9. Germline CDR1 SGHTA, CDR2 FQGTGA. The CDR3 is 16 amino acids. This CDR3 reads CASSFGRGNNYNEQFF. For the CDR3, the DNA is TGTGCCAGCAGCTTCGGCAGGGGGAACAATTACAATGAGCAGTTCTTC.

This clone has more than one count but fewer than ten. The V call is TRBV4-1, the J call TRBJ2-5; 7 positions agree with TRBD2. V trimming: 4 bases; J trimming: 2 bases; junction bases outside the gene matches: 1. Germline V gives CDR1 MGHRA, CDR2 YSYEKL. The CDR3 spans 13 residues. The CDR3 loop reads CASSRGGQETQYF. CDR3 coding DNA: TGCGCCAGCAGCCGGGGGGGGCAAGAGACCCAGTACTTC.

V and J are TRBV28 and TRBJ1-2, with D perhaps TRBD1 (6 bases). Germline V gene data show CDR1 as MDHEN and CDR2 as SYDVKM. Trimming stripped 3 bases from V and 7 bases from J, with 12 bases between. CDR3 length: 13 residues. The chain's CDR3 is CASSFRGGVGYTF. CDR3 DNA sequence: TGTGCCAGCAGTTTTAGGGGGGGCGTTGGCTACACCTTC.

The genes are TRBV2 and TRBJ1-5; TRBD1 matches 9 bases. V was pared by 4 bases and J by 1 base, with 2 bases of the junction left unmatched. CDR3 length equals 15 residues. Germline V CDR1 and CDR2: SNHLY, FYNNEI. Here the CDR3 DNA reads TGTGCCAGCAGTGGGGACAGGGTGAGCAATCAGCCCCAGCATTTT. Protein: CASSGDRVSNQPQHF.

The chain carries TRBV5-1 and TRBJ2-1; D ambiguous. CDR3 length: 15 amino acids. V was shortened by 0 bases and J by 2 bases, with 9 bases between the two germline ends. Germline CDR1 and CDR2: SGHRS and YFSETQ. The chain's CDR3 is CASSLVPDTYNEQFF. In DNA form, the CDR3 reads TGCGCCAGCAGCTTGGTTCCAGATACCTACAATGAGCAGTTCTTC.

The chain links TRBV2 to TRBJ2-7; TRBD2 agrees at 10 bases. CDR1 SNHLY and CDR2 FYNNEI come from the germline V gene. This CDR3 spans 17 amino acids. V lost 5 bases, J lost 7 bases, and 17 bases stayed unmatched. The chain's CDR3 is CASSPSGASGGMVEQYV. The DNA for the CDR3 is TGTGCCAGCAGTCCCTCTGGGGCTAGCGGGGGTATGGTAGAGCAGTACGTC.

V is TRBV7-8 and J is TRBJ2-3; tentatively, D is TRBD2 (6 bases). Germline CDR1 reads SGHVS; CDR2 reads FQNEAQ. The ends were cut back, 3 bases at V and 1 base at J, with 11 bases in the middle. The CDR3 extends over 15 amino acids. The CDR3 protein is CASSFRLEGTDTQYF. The CDR3 nucleotides are TGTGCCAGCAGCTTCCGACTAGAGGGCACAGATACGCAGTATTTT. The entire variable domain, with the rest obtained from reference TRBV7-8 and TRBJ2-3, is as follows: GAGVSQSPRYKVAKRGQDVALRCDPISGHVSLFWYQQALGQGPEFLTYFQNEAQLDKSGLPSDRFFAERPEGSVSTLKIQRTQQEDSAVYLCASSFRLEGTDTQYFGPGTRLTVL.

This clone showed up just a few times. J is TRBJ1-2 and V is TRBV5-4; 12 nucleotides agree with TRBD1. This CDR3 has 17 residues. Germline V lookup: CDR1 SGHNT, CDR2 YYREEE (reference sequence). The trim removed 4 bases at V and 6 bases at J, leaving 13 bases unmatched. The CDR3 protein is CASSVFPPGQGANGYTF. The DNA for the CDR3 is TGTGCCAGCAGCGTATTCCCCCCGGGACAGGGGGCTAATGGCTACACCTTC.

The chain has TRBV5-8 and TRBJ2-3; D possibly corresponds to TRBD1 (5 bases). Trimming stripped 2 bases from V and 0 bases from J, with 10 bases between. The CDR3 has 15 residues. CDR1 is SGHTS and CDR2 is YDEGEE in the germline V gene. CDR3 in amino acids: CASSFRRVSTDTQYF. CDR3 DNA sequence: TGTGCCAGCAGCTTTCGCAGGGTTAGCACAGATACGCAGTATTTT.

The gene calls are TRBV5-6 and TRBJ1-3, with 8 bases fitting TRBD1. V dropped 4 bases and J dropped 1; count of bases not matched to a gene: 1. The CDR3 covers 14 residues. CDR1 SGHDT and CDR2 YYEEEE come from the germline V gene. The CDR3 loop is CASSRTGSGNTIYF. The CDR3 region has the DNA TGTGCCAGCAGCCGGACAGGGTCTGGAAACACCATATATTTT.

The chain carries TRBV7-3 and TRBJ1-6, with D possibly TRBD1 on 6 matching bases. Germline lookup yields CDR1 SGHTA and CDR2 FQGTGA. V gave up 2 bases and J gave up 10 bases, with 12 bases separating them. The CDR3 runs 14 residues. CDR3 nucleotides: TGTGCCAGCAGCTTATCTCCAGGGGTGTCACCCCTCCACTTT. Residues: CASSLSPGVSPLHF.

The chain employs TRBV6-2 or TRBV6-3 and TRBJ2-7, with D perhaps matching TRBD2 (6 bases). Germline V gene sequence: CDR1 MNHEY, CDR2 SVGEGT. V was clipped by 6 bases and J by 2 bases, with 17 bases between them. The CDR3 has 15 amino acids. The CDR3, as DNA: TGTGCCAGCAGCGTAGGGAGGTCAGGCGCCTACGAGCAGTACGTC. Residues: CASSVGRSGAYEQYV.